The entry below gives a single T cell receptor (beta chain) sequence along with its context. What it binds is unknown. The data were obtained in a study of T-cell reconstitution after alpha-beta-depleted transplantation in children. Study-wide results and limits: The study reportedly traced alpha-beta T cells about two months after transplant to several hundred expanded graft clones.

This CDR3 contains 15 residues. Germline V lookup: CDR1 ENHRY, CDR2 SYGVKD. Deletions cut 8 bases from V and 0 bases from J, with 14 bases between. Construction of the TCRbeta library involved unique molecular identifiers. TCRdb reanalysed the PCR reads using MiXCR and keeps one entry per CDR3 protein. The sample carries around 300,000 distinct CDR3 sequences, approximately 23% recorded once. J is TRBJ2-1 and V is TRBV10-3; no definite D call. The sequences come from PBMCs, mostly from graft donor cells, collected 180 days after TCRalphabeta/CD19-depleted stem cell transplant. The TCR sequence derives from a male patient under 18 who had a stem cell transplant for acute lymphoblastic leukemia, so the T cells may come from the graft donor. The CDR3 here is CAISLLESSYNEQFF. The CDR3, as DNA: TGTGCCATCTCACTACTGGAGAGCTCCTACAATGAGCAGTTCTTC.